Below are 3 T cell receptor beta chains sequenced from a single sample in a study of blood T cell repertoires in COVID-19. The assay was immunoSEQ multiplex PCR, and TCRdb's table has in-frame clones only and misses some. The sample consists of around 230,000 clones, about 83% of them appearing once. Material: peripheral blood. The source of these receptors is a woman in her fifties or sixties with acute or convalescent COVID-19.

The chain uses TRBV27 and TRBJ2-7, with TRBD2 as a possible D gene (6 bases). CDR3 length: 13 residues. Trimming cost V 5 bases and J 4 bases, with 12 bases left between them. Germline V gives CDR1 MNHEY, CDR2 SMNVEV (reference sequence). CDR3 in DNA: TGTGCCAGCAGTCAGGGACTCCAATACGAGCAGTACTTC. It codes for CASSQGLQYEQYF.

This clone has only one observation. The identical CDR3 is also encoded by other nucleotide sequences in the sample. The gene calls are TRBV6-2 or TRBV6-3 and TRBJ2-7, with 12 bases matching TRBD2. The length of the CDR3 is 16 residues. Germline trimming cut 0 bases from V and 5 bases from J; bases unmatched to any gene: 5. Germline V lookup: CDR1 MNHEY, CDR2 SVGEGT. The chain's CDR3 is CASSYSTSGSGHEQYF. The CDR3 nucleotides read TGTGCCAGCAGTTACTCGACTAGCGGGAGTGGGCACGAGCAGTACTTC.

The V gene is TRBV5-1, the J gene TRBJ2-4, with TRBD2 as a possible D gene (6 bases). CDR1 and CDR2 (germline): SGHRS, YFSETQ. V lost 2 bases to trimming and J lost 9 bases, with 15 bases between them. This CDR3 contains 14 residues. CDR3 nucleotides: TGCGCCAGCAGCTTAGGTGGGGAGGCAGCCATTCAGTACTTC. Its translation is CASSLGGEAAIQYF.